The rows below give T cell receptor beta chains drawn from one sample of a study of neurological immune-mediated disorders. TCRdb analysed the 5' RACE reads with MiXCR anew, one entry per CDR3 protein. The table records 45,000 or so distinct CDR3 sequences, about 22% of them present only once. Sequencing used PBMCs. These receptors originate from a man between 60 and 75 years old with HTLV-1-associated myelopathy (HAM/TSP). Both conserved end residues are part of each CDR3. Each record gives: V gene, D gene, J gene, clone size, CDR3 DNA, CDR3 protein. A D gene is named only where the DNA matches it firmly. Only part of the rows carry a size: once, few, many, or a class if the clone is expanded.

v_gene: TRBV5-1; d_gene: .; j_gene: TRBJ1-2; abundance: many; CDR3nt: TGCGCCAGCAGCTTGGAGTCAGGGCCAACTGTTGACTATGGCTACACCTTC; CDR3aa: CASSLESGPTVDYGYTF
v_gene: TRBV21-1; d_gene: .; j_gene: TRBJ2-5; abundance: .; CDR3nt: TGTGCCAGCAGCAAAGAACGGACAGGACACGAGAAGGAAGAGACCCAGTACTTC; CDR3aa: CASSKERTGHEKEETQYF
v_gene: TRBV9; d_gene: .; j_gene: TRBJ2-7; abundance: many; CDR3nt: TGTGCCAGCACCCCGGGAGAACGCGCCGAGCAGTACTTC; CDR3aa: CASTPGERAEQYF
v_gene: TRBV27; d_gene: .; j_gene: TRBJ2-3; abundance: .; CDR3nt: TGTGCCAGCAACGGGGGGCTTAGCACAGATACGCAGTATTTT; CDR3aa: CASNGGLSTDTQYF
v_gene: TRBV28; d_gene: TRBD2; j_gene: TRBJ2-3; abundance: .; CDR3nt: TGTGCCAGCAGTTTCGCGTCTAGCGGGACTCGTGATACGCAGTATTTT; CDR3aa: CASSFASSGTRDTQYF
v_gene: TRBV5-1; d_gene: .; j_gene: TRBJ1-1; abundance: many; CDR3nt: TGCGCCAGCAGCTTGGTGGCGAACACTGAAGCTTTCTTT; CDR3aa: CASSLVANTEAFF
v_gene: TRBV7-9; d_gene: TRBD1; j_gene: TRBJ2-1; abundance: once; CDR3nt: TGTGCCAGCAGTTCTCGGGACAGGGCTGCGGGATATCGTGAGCAGTTCTTC; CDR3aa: CASSSRDRAAGYREQFF
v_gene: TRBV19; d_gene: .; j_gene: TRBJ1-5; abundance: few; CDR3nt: TGTGCCAGTAGTACAGACAGAGATCAGCCCCAGCATTTT; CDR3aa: CASSTDRDQPQHF
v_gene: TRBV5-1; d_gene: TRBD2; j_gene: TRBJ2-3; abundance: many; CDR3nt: TGCGCCAGCAGCTTGGAAGCGGGAGGGTCGGGAGATACGCAGTATTTT; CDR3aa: CASSLEAGGSGDTQYF
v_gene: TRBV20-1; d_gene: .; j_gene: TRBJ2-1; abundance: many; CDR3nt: TGCAGTGCTAACCTAGCTTTTAATGAGCAGTTCTTC; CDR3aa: CSANLAFNEQFF
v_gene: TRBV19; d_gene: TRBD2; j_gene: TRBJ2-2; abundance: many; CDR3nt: TGTGCCAGTATATCAGCGGGTCTAGCGGGAGTTCTTACCGGGGAGCTGTTTTTT; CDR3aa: CASISAGLAGVLTGELFF
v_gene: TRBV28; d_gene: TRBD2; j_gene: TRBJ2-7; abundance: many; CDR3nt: TGTGCCAGCAGCTGGACTAGCGGGCGATCCTACGAGCAGTACTTC; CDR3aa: CASSWTSGRSYEQYF
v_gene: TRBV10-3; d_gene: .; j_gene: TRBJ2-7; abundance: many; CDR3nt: TGTGCCATCAGCACGAGTGGGGAGAGGGGCTCCTACGAGCAGTACTTC; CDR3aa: CAISTSGERGSYEQYF
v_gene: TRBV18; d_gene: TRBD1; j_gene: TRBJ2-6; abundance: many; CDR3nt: TGTGCCAGCTCCTTTCAAGGCTCACAGGGGACTGGGGCCAACGTCCTGACTTTC; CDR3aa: CASSFQGSQGTGANVLTF
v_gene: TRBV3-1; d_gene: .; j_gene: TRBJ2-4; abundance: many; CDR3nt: TGTGCCAGCAGCCAAGTCCGGGGAGCCAAAAACATTCAGTACTTC; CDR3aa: CASSQVRGAKNIQYF
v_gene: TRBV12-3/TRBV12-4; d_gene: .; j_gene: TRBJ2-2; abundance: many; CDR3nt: TGTGCCAGCAGTCCAAGGAGTAGTACCGGGGAGCTGTTTTTT; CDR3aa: CASSPRSSTGELFF
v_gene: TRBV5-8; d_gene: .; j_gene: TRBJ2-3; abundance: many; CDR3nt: TGTGCCAGCAGCTTTAAGCGGGCCGGCGCAGATACGCAGTATTTT; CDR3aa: CASSFKRAGADTQYF
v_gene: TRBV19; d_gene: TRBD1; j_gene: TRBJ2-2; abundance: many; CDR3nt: TGTGCCAGTAAAACAGGGGGCGTAAACACCGGGGAGCTGTTTTTT; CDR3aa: CASKTGGVNTGELFF
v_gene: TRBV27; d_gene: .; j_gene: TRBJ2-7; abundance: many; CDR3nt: TGTGCCAGCAGTTTAGGGGGTTCGGACTACGAGCAGTACTTC; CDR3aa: CASSLGGSDYEQYF
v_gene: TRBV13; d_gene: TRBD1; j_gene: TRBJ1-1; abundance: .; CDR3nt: TGTGCCAGCAGCTGGGGGACAGGGCGGAACACTGAAGCTTTCTTT; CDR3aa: CASSWGTGRNTEAFF
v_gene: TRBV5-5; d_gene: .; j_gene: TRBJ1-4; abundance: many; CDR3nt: TGTGCCAGCAGCTTGGCCAAGGGGCTCTTTAATGAAAAACTGTTTTTT; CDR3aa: CASSLAKGLFNEKLFF
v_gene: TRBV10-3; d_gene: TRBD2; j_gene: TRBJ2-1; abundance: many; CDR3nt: TGTGCCATCAGTGATAGGACGGGAGGGTACAATGAGCAGTTCTTC; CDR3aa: CAISDRTGGYNEQFF
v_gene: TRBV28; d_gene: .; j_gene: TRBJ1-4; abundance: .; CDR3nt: TGTGCCAGCAGTTTGCCCGCGACTAATGAAAAACTGTTTTTT; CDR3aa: CASSLPATNEKLFF
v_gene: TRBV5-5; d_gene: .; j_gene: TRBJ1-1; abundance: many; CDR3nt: TGTGCCAGCAGCTGGGGGGTTATTAACACTGAAGCTTTCTTT; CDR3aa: CASSWGVINTEAFF
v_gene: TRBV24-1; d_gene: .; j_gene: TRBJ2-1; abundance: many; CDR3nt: TGTGCCACCCAACCTACCCTTGGGACCGAATCCTACAATGAGCAGTTCTTC; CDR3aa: CATQPTLGTESYNEQFF
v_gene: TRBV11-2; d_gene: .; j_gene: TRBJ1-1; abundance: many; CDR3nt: TGTGCCAGCAGCTTATCGCGGACAGCTGAAGCTTTCTTT; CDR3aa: CASSLSRTAEAFF
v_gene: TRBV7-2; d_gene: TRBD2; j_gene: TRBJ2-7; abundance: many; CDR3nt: TGTGCCAGCAGCCCCCCTAGCGGAGCCTACGAGCAGTACTTC; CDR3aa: CASSPPSGAYEQYF
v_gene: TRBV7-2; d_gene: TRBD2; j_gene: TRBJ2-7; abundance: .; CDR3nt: TGTGCCAGCAGCTACGGGAGGGACTCCTACGAGCAGTACTTC; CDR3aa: CASSYGRDSYEQYF
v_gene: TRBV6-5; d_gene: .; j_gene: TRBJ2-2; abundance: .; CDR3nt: TGTGCCACCCTTAAGTACACCGGGGAGCTGTTTTTT; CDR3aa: CATLKYTGELFF
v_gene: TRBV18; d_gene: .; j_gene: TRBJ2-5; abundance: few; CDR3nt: TGTGCCAGCTCACCGGGCGCGACTAGCCAAGAGACCCAGTACTTC; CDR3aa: CASSPGATSQETQYF
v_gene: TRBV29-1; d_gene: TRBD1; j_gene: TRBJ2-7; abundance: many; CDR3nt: TGCAGCGTTCGTGGCGCAGGGGGCCCCTACGAGCAGTACTTC; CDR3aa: CSVRGAGGPYEQYF
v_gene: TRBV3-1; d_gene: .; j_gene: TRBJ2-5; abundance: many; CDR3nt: TGTGCCAGCAGCCAAAAAAGTGTGGTACAAGAGACCCAGTACTTC; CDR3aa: CASSQKSVVQETQYF
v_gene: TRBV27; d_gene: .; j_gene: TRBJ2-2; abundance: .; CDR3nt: TGTGCCAGCAGTTCCGGCCTTTACACCGGGGAGCTGTTTTTT; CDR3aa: CASSSGLYTGELFF
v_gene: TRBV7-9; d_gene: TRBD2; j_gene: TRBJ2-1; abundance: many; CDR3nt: TGTGCCAGCAGCTTAGCTAGCGGGATTTACAATGAGCAGTTCTTC; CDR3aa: CASSLASGIYNEQFF
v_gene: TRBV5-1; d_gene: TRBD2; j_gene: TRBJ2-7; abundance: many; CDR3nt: TGCGCCAGCAGCTTTTCTACTAGCGGGGGGGAGTGGCAGTACTTC; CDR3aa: CASSFSTSGGEWQYF
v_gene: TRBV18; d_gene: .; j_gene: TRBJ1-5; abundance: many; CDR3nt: TGTGCCAGCTCACCCCGCCAGGGCAATCAGCCCCAGCATTTT; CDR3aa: CASSPRQGNQPQHF
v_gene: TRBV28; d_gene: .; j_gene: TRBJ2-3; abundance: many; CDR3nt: TGTGCCAGCAGTTTGGGGGGGGCAAAAGATACGCAGTATTTT; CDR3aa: CASSLGGAKDTQYF
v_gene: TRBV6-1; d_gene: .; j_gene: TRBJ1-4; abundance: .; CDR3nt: TGTGCCAGCAGGGAGGGGGGGGCCCGGGAAAAACTGTTTTTT; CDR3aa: CASREGGAREKLFF
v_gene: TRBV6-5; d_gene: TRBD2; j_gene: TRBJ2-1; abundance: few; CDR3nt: TGTGCCAGCAGTCTAGGGGCGGGAGACTACAATGAGCAGTTCTTC; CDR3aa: CASSLGAGDYNEQFF
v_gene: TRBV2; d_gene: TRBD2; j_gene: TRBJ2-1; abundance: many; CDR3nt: TGTGCCAGCAGAGCCCTCGGACTAGCGGCGAACAATGAGCAGTTCTTC; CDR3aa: CASRALGLAANNEQFF
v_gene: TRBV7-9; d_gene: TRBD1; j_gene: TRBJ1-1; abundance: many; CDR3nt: TGTGCCAGCAGCTTAGACGGGACAGCCTCCACTGAAGCTTTCTTT; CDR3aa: CASSLDGTASTEAFF
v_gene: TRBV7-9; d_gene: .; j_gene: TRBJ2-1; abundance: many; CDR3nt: TGTGCCTTGAGGGGGCGGGAGCCGGGCAATGAGCAGTTCTTC; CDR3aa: CALRGREPGNEQFF
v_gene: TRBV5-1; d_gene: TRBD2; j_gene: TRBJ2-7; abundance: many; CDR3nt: TGCGCCAGCAGCTTGGTGAGCGGGAGGGCCTCCTACGAGCAGTACTTC; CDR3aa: CASSLVSGRASYEQYF
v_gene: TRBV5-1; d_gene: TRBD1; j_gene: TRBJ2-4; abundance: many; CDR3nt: TGCGCCAGCAGCATAGGACAGGGAAACATTCAGTACTTC; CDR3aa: CASSIGQGNIQYF
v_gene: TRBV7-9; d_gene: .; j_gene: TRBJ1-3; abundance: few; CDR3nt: TGTGCCAGCAGCCCCCGAGGGAGCTCTGGAAACACCATATATTTT; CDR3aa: CASSPRGSSGNTIYF
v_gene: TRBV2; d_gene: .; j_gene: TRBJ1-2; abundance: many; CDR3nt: TGTGCCAGCAGTGACAAGAACTATGGCTACACCTTC; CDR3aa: CASSDKNYGYTF
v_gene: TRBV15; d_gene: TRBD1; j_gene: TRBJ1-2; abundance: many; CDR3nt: TGTGCCACCAGAAATAGGGGACAGGGCTACACCTTC; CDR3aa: CATRNRGQGYTF
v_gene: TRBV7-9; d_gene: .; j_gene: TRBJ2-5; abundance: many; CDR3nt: TGTGCCAGCAGCTTAGCGTCGACGAGCCTCCCCCAAGAGACCCAGTACTTC; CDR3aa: CASSLASTSLPQETQYF
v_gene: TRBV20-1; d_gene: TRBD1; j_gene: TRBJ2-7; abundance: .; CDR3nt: TGCAGTGCAGAACCGGGACAGGGTGACGAGCAGTACTTC; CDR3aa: CSAEPGQGDEQYF
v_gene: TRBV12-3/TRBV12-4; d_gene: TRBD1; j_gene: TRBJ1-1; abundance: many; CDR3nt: TGTGCCAGCACCTCCCCAGGGACAGGGAGCACTGAAGCTTTCTTT; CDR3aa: CASTSPGTGSTEAFF
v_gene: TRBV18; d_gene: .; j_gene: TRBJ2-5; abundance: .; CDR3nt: TGTGCCAGCTCACCCCGACCGGGCCGCCTGGAGACCCAGTACTTC; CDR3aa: CASSPRPGRLETQYF
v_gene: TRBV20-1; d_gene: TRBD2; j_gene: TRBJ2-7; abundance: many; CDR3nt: TGCAGTGCTACCCGGGACAGTGCGGGAGGGAGCTCCTACGAGCAGTACTTC; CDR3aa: CSATRDSAGGSSYEQYF
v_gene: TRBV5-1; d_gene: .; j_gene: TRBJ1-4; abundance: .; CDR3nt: TGCGCCAGCAGCTTGGGCGGACACACTAATGAAAAACTGTTTTTT; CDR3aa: CASSLGGHTNEKLFF
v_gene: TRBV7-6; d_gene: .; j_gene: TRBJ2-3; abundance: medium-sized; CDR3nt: TGTGCCAGCAGCTTAGTGGGCCTACTCACAGATACGCAGTATTTT; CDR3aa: CASSLVGLLTDTQYF
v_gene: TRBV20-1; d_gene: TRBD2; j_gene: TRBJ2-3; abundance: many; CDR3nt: TGCAGTGCGACCGGGACTAGCGGGAGAAACACAGATACGCAGTATTTT; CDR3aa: CSATGTSGRNTDTQYF